What follows are 19 T cell receptor beta chains derived from one specimen sequenced in a study of human T cells and chemical hapten exposure. One entry per CDR3 protein, called by TCRdb with MiXCR from the RACE reads. In the table there are about 40,000 distinct CDR3 sequences, 3% to 3.5% of which are singletons. Described time point: patch test 2, 6 weeks after DPC sensitization. Treatment reported: therapeutic diphenylcyclopropenone sensitization with weekly scalp DPC. Sequenced here: whole blood, sampled in connection with sensitization to the hapten diphenylcyclopropenone (DPC). Receptor source: a man aged 40-49 years with alopecia areata. Some clones in this sample may be carry-over from other donors' samples.

In this sample, this clonotype turned up many times. V gene TRBV12-3 or TRBV12-4 combines with J gene TRBJ2-5; D is possibly TRBD1 or TRBD2 (5 bases each). The CDR3 runs 15 residues. The V end was cut by 3 bases, the J end by 5 bases, with 16 bases between. In nucleotides, the CDR3 is TGTGCCAGCAGTTTTCACGGAAATCGGGGCGAGACCCAGTACTTC. The encoded protein is CASSFHGNRGETQYF.

In this sample, this clonotype turned up a few times. The rearrangement uses TRBV18 and TRBJ1-1, with 7 bases lining up with TRBD1. CDR3 length: 14 amino acids. Per the germline V gene, CDR1 is KGHSH and CDR2 is LQKENI. The J segment lost 2 bases and the V segment lost 4 bases, leaving 4 bases of the junction unmatched. The CDR3 nucleotides are TGTGCCAGCTCACGGGACAGTGGCAACACTGAAGCTTTCTTT. As protein: CASSRDSGNTEAFF.

This clonotype appeared a few times. The chain combines TRBV18 with TRBJ2-1; 8 bases agree with TRBD1. Germline CDR1 KGHSH, CDR2 LQKENI. J gave up 6 bases and V 3 bases, and 4 bases lay outside the gene matches. This CDR3 spans 14 amino acids. The CDR3 spells CASSPQGAPNEQFF. CDR3 in DNA: TGTGCCAGCTCACCGCAGGGGGCGCCCAATGAGCAGTTCTTC.

This clonotype turned up a few times. The genes are TRBV20-1 and TRBJ2-3; D is unresolved. The V and J ends lost 6 bases and 0 bases respectively, with 16 bases between them. The CDR3 is 15 residues long. Germline assignment: CDR1 DFQATT and CDR2 SNEGSKA (reference sequence). The CDR3 DNA reads TGCAGTGCCCGAATACGGGCTACTAGCACAGATACGCAGTATTTT. The encoded protein is CSARIRATSTDTQYF.

In this sample, this clonotype turned up many times. The J gene is TRBJ2-4, the V gene TRBV2, with D possibly TRBD2 on 6 matching bases. The CDR3 has 14 amino acids. Germline V gene sequence: CDR1 SNHLY, CDR2 FYNNEI. Trimming pared 8 bases from V and 0 bases from J, leaving 11 bases between. The CDR3 DNA is TGTGCCAGCGAAAGGGGACTAGCCAAAAACATTCAGTACTTC. This gives the protein CASERGLAKNIQYF. Using reference TRBV2 and TRBJ2-4 for the parts outside the CDR3, the full variable domain is EPEVTQTPSHQVTQMGQEVILRCVPISNHLYFYWYRQILGQKVEFLVSFYNNEISEKSEIFDDQFSVERPDGSNFTLKIRSTKLEDSAMYFCASERGLAKNIQYFGAGTRLSVL.

This clonotype has ten or more counts. J is TRBJ1-1 and V is TRBV6-5, with unresolved D. The CDR3 runs to 14 residues. Germline loops: CDR1 MNHEY, CDR2 SVGAGI. V was clipped by 6 bases and J by 2 bases, with 13 bases between them. DNA of the CDR3: TGTGCCAGCAGGGCTGACGGGATAAACACTGAAGCTTTCTTT. Protein: CASRADGINTEAFF.

This clonotype was counted between two and nine times. The chain links TRBV5-4 to TRBJ2-5, with TRBD2 identical over 10 bases. CDR3 size: 15 residues. CDR1 and CDR2 (germline): SGHNT, YYREEE (reference sequence). V was clipped by 4 bases and J by 5 bases; unmatched bases: 8. The CDR3 protein is CASSGPSGGAETQYF. CDR3 coding DNA: TGTGCCAGCAGCGGACCGAGCGGGGGGGCGGAGACCCAGTACTTC.

This clonotype was counted at least ten times. The DNA for the CDR3 is TGCGCCAGCAGCCTAGCGGGCTTCACTGAAGCTTTCTTT. Translating it yields CASSLAGFTEAFF. The chain joins TRBV5-1 to TRBJ1-1; D gene ambiguous. Trimming stripped 4 bases from V and 4 bases from J, with 11 bases between. CDR3 length: 13 amino acids. In germline, CDR1 is SGHRS, CDR2 YFSETQ.

Many counts were recorded for this clonotype. The J gene is TRBJ2-1, the V gene TRBV7-3; 7 nucleotides align to TRBD2. Germline V CDR1 and CDR2: SGHTA, FQGTGA. Trimming at V came to 5 bases and at J to 4 bases, leaving 8 bases not matched to a gene. The CDR3 is 15 residues long. The CDR3 DNA sequence: TGTGCCAGCAGCCCCTCTGGCGGGAGTTACAATGAGCAGTTCTTC. This sequence encodes CASSPSGGSYNEQFF.

Ten or more counts support this clonotype. The chain combines TRBV28 with TRBJ2-2, with 10 bases aligning to TRBD2. The CDR3 extends over 18 amino acids. CDR1 is MDHEN, CDR2 SYDVKM, per germline. The J segment lost 6 bases and the V segment lost 1 base, leaving 11 bases of the junction unmatched. This CDR3 reads CASSLYPPTSGMPGELFF. In nucleotides, the CDR3 is TGTGCCAGCAGTTTATATCCCCCAACTAGCGGGATGCCCGGGGAGCTGTTTTTT.

In its sample, this clonotype was seen many times. The chain combines TRBV19 with TRBJ2-7; 9 positions match TRBD1. Unmatched junction bases numbered 5, after V lost 8 bases and J lost 6 bases. Germline lookup yields CDR1 LNHDA and CDR2 SQIVND (reference sequence). This CDR3 has 12 amino acids. The CDR3 sequence is CASSDRGFEQYF. CDR3 DNA sequence: TGTGCCAGTTCGGACAGGGGATTCGAGCAGTACTTC.

This clonotype was seen many times. The CDR3 DNA sequence: TGTGCCAGCAGTGAAGGACTAGCGGGAACAGATACGCAGTATTTT. Amino acid sequence: CASSEGLAGTDTQYF. V gene TRBV2 combines with J gene TRBJ2-3, with TRBD2 matching 11 bases. V was pared by 1 base and J by 3 bases, with 0 bases of the junction left unmatched. In germline, CDR1 is SNHLY, CDR2 FYNNEI. The CDR3 extends over 15 amino acids.

This clonotype was counted only a few times. The rearrangement joins TRBV12-3 or TRBV12-4 to TRBJ2-1; D is tentatively TRBD1 or TRBD2 (5 bases each). V lost 6 bases and J 2 bases, leaving 11 bases between the germline ends. The CDR3 runs to 14 residues. In nucleotides, the CDR3 is TGTGCCAGCAGACCTGGGGGAGCCTACAATGAGCAGTTCTTC. Amino acids: CASRPGGAYNEQFF.

This clonotype was observed at least ten times. V is TRBV7-2 and J is TRBJ2-7; D might be TRBD2 (5 bases). The V gene lost 1 base and the J gene lost 7 bases, with 14 bases spanning the gap. The V gene's germline CDR1 is SGHTA and CDR2 FQGNSA. The CDR3 contains 14 residues. This CDR3 is CASSLEGASLEQYF. Written as DNA, the CDR3 is TGTGCCAGCAGCTTAGAGGGAGCCAGTCTGGAGCAGTACTTC.

In this sample, this clonotype turned up a few times. The V and J genes are TRBV7-9 and TRBJ2-3; D is unresolved. Germline V gene lookup returns CDR1 SEHNR and CDR2 FQNEAQ (reference sequence). This CDR3 has 16 residues. Trimming took off 1 base at V and 3 bases at J, with 14 bases between the two ends. CDR3 protein: CASSLVGGGLTDTQYF. In nucleotides, the CDR3 is TGTGCCAGCAGCTTAGTAGGTGGTGGGCTTACAGATACGCAGTATTTT.

Many counts were recorded for this clonotype. The chain uses TRBV6-5 and TRBJ2-7; D uncertain. Between the trimmed V and J ends, which lost 2 bases and 5 bases, there was a span of 10 bases. The CDR3 has 13 residues. CDR1 is MNHEY, CDR2 SVGAGI, per germline. The CDR3: CASSYPPRNEQYF. Written as DNA, the CDR3 is TGTGCCAGCAGTTACCCCCCGCGGAACGAGCAGTACTTC.

By frequency in the sample, this clonotype is medium-sized (0.01 to 0.1%). This rearrangement joins TRBV3-1 to TRBJ1-1; weak D call: TRBD1 (5 bases). The germline V gene has CDR1 LGHDT and CDR2 YNNKEL (reference sequence). The CDR3 contains 15 residues. V was pared by 0 bases and J by 5 bases, with 13 bases between. The CDR3 DNA reads as TGTGCCAGCAGCCAAGATTCAGGGCTAGTAACTGAAGCTTTCTTT. Its protein is CASSQDSGLVTEAFF.

In this sample, this clonotype turned up many times. This chain uses TRBV29-1 with TRBJ2-6, with a possible D match to TRBD1 (6 bases). CDR1 and CDR2 from the germline V gene are SQVTM and ANQGSEA. The V and J ends lost 5 bases and 2 bases respectively, with 7 bases between them. The CDR3 length is 13 residues. This CDR3 reads CSVRTAGANVLTF. Written as DNA, the CDR3 is TGCAGCGTTAGGACAGCTGGGGCCAACGTCCTGACTTTC.

This clonotype was seen at least ten times. The gene calls are TRBV20-1 and TRBJ2-1, with D perhaps being TRBD1 or TRBD2 (5 bases each). CDR1 and CDR2 from the germline V gene are DFQATT and SNEGSKA (reference sequence). The CDR3 is made up of 14 amino acids. V lost 5 bases to trimming and J lost 3 bases, with 14 bases between them. The CDR3 DNA is TGCAGTGCTTCGGGACGAAGCCACTACAATGAGCAGTTCTTC. As protein: CSASGRSHYNEQFF.